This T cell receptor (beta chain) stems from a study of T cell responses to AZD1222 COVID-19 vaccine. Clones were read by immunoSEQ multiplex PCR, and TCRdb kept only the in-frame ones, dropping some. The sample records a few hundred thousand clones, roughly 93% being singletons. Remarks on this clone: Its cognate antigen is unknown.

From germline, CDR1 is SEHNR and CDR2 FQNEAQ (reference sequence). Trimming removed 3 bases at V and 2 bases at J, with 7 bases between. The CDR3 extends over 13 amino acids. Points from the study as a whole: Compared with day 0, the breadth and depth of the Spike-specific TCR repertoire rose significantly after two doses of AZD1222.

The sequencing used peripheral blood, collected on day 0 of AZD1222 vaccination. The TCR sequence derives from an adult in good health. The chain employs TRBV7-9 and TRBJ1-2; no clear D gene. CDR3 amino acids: CASSLNSNYGYTF. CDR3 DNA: TGTGCCAGCAGCTTGAACAGCAACTATGGCTACACCTTC.